This T cell receptor (beta chain) was identified during a study of blood T cell repertoires in COVID-19. Across the whole study: The origin of the acute and convalescent COVID-19 samples was the United States, Italy and Spain.

Per the original methods: Estimation of nucleated cell counts was performed using reference gene primer amplification. The assay was immunoSEQ multiplex PCR, and TCRdb's table has in-frame clones only and misses some. For V, J and clone size, that table is used; D and trimming come from the DNA. The sample shows about 100,000 clones, over 65% of them seen only once. Germline V gene sequence: CDR1 SGHDT, CDR2 YYEEEE. The CDR3 spans 14 residues. Between the trimmed V and J ends, which lost 0 bases and 6 bases, there was a span of 12 bases. The TCR sequence derives from a human donor in a cohort sampled during active COVID-19. Sequenced material: peripheral blood. V usage is TRBV5-6 and J usage is TRBJ1-1; TRBD1 might be the D (5 bases). DNA for the CDR3: TGTGCCAGCAGCTTGGGACAGTTTGATCCTGAAGCTTTCTTT. Residues: CASSLGQFDPEAFF.